This record covers a single T cell receptor beta chain. Its antigen is unknown. These data belong to a study of Ad26.COV2.S vaccination and SARS-CoV-2 variants. Treatment noted: roughly 20 received Ad26.COV2.S at low or high dose, single or two shots; roughly five received placebo; per-sample allocation not given. Samples came from day 63 after the first vaccine or placebo injection. An adult of 18-55 years in Boston served as donor. The CDR3 contains 13 residues. The V gene's germline CDR1 is SGHAT and CDR2 FQNNGV. The V end was cut by 1 base, the J end by 2 bases, with 6 bases between. Clones were sequenced by immunoSEQ multiplex PCR, and TCRdb holds only the in-frame ones, with some missing. The table shows about 330,000 clones, with around 90% occurring only once. Study-wide results and caveats: The breadth of spike-specific CD8+ and CD4+ T cell responses after vaccination was reportedly substantial.

The clonotype was recovered from a person aged 18-65 years who received the Ad26.COV2.S COVID-19 vaccine or a placebo. This material consisted of peripheral blood, taken in a trial of Ad26.COV2.S vaccine versus placebo. V usage is TRBV11-2 and J usage is TRBJ2-7; no clear D. The CDR3 nucleotides read TGTGCCAGCAGCTTAGGGCATACCTACGAGCAGTACGTC. Translating gives CASSLGHTYEQYV.